This paragraph reports one T cell receptor (beta chain). Clones were read by immunoSEQ multiplex PCR, and TCRdb kept only the in-frame ones, dropping some. The sample gives 240,000 or so clones, 70% to 85% of which show up once; approximately 1.9% is in the top ten. The data belong to a study of blood T cell repertoires in COVID-19. Germline CDR1 reads LGHNA; CDR2 reads YSLEER. V was clipped by 2 bases and J by 3 bases; unmatched bases: 6. There are 15 residues in the CDR3. The receptor was isolated from a woman of 80 years or more with acute or convalescent COVID-19. V and J are TRBV4-3 and TRBJ2-7; TRBD2 agrees at 8 bases. Sequencing used peripheral blood. CDR3 in DNA: TGCGCCAGCAGCCAAAGCCAGCGGGAGTACTACGAGCAGTACTTC. Its protein is CASSQSQREYYEQYF.